This T cell receptor (beta chain) was found in a study of Ad26.COV2.S vaccination and SARS-CoV-2 variants. Study results and caveats: Measurements of TCR breadth and depth may have given underestimates of the total T cell responses. Substantial breadth was reportedly displayed by spike-specific CD8+ and CD4+ T cell responses after vaccination. People who got the vaccine had more spike-specific TCR breadth than people who got placebo.

The sample holds one count of this clone. Antigen: not known. The table came from immunoSEQ multiplex PCR; TCRdb's copy has only in-frame clones and leaves some out. The repertoire has fewer than 100,000 clones, around 82% of them found once; the top ten carry approximately 16%. CDR3 size: 14 residues. The germline V gene encodes CDR1 SGHNT and CDR2 YENEEA. The junction had 6 bases not matched to a gene; V was cut back by 7 bases and J by 0 bases. The chain employs TRBV11-3 and TRBJ2-7; TRBD2 aligns across 7 bases. This sequence originates from a human donor who had recovered from COVID-19. This specimen consisted of peripheral blood, obtained after recovery from COVID-19. In DNA, the CDR3 is TGTGCCAGCAACGGGGGAGGGAGCTCCTACGAGCAGTACTTC. Translating gives CASNGGGSSYEQYF.